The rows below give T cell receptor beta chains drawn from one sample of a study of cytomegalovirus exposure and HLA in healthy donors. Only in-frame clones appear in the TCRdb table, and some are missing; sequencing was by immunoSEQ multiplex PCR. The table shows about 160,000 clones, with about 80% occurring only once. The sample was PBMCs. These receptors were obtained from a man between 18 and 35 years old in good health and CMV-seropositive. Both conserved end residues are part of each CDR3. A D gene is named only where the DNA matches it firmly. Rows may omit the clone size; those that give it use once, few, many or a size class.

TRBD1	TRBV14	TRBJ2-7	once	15	CASSQGQGAFYEQYF	TGTGCCAGCAGCCAAGGACAGGGGGCCTTTTACGAGCAGTACTTC
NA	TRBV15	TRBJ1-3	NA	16	CATSARGTGSGNTIYF	TGTGCCACCAGCGCCCGGGGTACAGGGTCTGGAAACACCATATATTTT
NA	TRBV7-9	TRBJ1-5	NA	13	CASSPAGPQPQHF	TGTGCCAGCAGTCCGGCAGGGCCTCAGCCCCAGCATTTT
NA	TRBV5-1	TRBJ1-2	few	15	CASSWGRRTNYGYTF	TGCGCCAGCAGCTGGGGGCGCCGGACTAACTATGGCTACACCTTC
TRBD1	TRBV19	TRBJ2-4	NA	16	CASSPTDRGVGNIQYF	TGTGCCAGTAGTCCGACGGACAGGGGAGTGGGAAACATTCAGTACTTC
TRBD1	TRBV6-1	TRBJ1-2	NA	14	CASSESGTAYGYTF	TGTGCCAGCAGTGAATCTGGGACAGCCTATGGCTACACCTTC
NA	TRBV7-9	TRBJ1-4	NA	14	CASSPPGDNEKLFF	TGTGCCAGCAGCCCCCCGGGGGACAATGAAAAACTGTTTTTT
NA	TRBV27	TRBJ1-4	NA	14	CASGRGSTNEKLFF	TGTGCCAGCGGGCGGGGTTCAACTAATGAAAAACTGTTTTTT
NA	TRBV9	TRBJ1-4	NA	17	CASSVGLRAGVNEKLFF	TGTGCCAGCAGCGTAGGATTGAGGGCAGGGGTTAATGAAAAACTGTTTTTT
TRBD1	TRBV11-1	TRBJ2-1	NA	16	CASRDPRDRGYNEQFF	TGTGCCAGCAGGGACCCCCGGGACAGGGGATACAATGAGCAGTTCTTC
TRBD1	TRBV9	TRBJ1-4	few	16	CASSTDRVATNEKLFF	TGTGCCAGCAGCACGGACAGGGTGGCAACTAATGAAAAACTGTTTTTT
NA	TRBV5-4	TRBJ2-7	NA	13	CASSFETIYEQYF	TGTGCCAGCAGCTTCGAGACTATTTACGAGCAGTACTTC
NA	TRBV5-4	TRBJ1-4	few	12	CASSFNNEKLFF	TGTGCCAGCAGCTTCAATAATGAAAAACTGTTTTTT
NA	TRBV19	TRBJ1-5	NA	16	CASSIGTAYSNQPQHF	TGTGCCAGTAGTATAGGGACAGCGTATAGCAATCAGCCCCAGCATTTT
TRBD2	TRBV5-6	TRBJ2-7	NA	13	CASSGGLAGEQYF	TGTGCCAGCAGCGGGGGACTAGCGGGGGAGCAGTACTTC